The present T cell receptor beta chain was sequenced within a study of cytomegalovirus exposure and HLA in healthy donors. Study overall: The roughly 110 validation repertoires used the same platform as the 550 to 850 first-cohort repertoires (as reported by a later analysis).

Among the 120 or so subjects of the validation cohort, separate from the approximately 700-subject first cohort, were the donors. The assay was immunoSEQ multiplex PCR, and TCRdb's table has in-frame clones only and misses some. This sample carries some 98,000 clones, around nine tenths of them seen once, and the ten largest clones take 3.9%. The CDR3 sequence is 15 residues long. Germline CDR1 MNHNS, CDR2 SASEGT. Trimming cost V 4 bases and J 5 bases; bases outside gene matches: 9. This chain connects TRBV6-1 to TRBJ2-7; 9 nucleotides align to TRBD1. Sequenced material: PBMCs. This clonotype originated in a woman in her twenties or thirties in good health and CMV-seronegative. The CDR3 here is CASSAIPGQGDEQYF. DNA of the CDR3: TGTGCCAGCAGTGCCATACCGGGACAGGGTGACGAGCAGTACTTC.